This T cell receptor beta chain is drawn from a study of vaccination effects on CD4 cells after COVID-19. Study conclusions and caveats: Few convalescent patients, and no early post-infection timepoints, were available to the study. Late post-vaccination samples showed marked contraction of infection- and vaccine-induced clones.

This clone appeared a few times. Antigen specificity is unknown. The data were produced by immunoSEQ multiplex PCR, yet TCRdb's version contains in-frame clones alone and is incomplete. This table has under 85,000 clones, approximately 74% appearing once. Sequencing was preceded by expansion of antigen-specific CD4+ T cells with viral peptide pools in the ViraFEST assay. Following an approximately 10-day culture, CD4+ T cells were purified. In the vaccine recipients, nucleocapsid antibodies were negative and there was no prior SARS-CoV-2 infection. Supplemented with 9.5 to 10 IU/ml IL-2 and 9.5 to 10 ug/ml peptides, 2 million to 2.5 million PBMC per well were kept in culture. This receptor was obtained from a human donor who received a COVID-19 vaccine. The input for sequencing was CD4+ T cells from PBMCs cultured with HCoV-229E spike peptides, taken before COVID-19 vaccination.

CDR3: CASSKDRGNTGELFF. The CDR3 DNA is TGTGCCAGCTCCAAGGACAGGGGGAACACCGGGGAGCTGTTTTTT. The chain combines TRBV4-2 with TRBJ2-2; 9 bases are a match to TRBD1. The ends lost 8 bases at V and 1 base at J; junction bases unmatched: 5. The CDR3 is 15 residues long. Germline V lookup: CDR1 LGHNA, CDR2 YNFKEQ.